One sample yielded the 5 T cell receptor beta chains listed below, sequenced in a study of cytomegalovirus exposure and HLA in healthy donors. 13 Jbeta primers and 60 Vbeta primers were used for the PCR. Data came from immunoSEQ multiplex PCR; TCRdb stores just in-frame clones and leaves some out. The sample table includes tens of thousands of clones. The sample was PBMCs. The receptors were gathered from a woman in her twenties or thirties in good health and CMV-seronegative.

The genes are TRBV11-2 and TRBJ2-7; 7 nucleotides agree with TRBD1. V shed 1 base and J 3 bases; nucleotides not matched to a gene: 6. The CDR3 consists of 15 residues. The germline V gene encodes CDR1 SGHAT and CDR2 FQNNGV. CDR3 DNA: TGTGCCAGCAGCTTAGCTCGGGACAGTTACTACGAGCAGTACTTC. Encoded protein: CASSLARDSYYEQYF. The full variable domain, rest sourced from reference TRBV11-2 and TRBJ2-7, is EAGVAQSPRYKIIEKRQSVAFWCNPISGHATLYWYQQILGQGPKLLIQFQNNGVVDDSQLPKDRFSAERLKGVDSTLKIQPAKLEDSAVYLCASSLARDSYYEQYFGPGTRLTVT.

J is TRBJ1-5 and V is TRBV6-5; D unclear. Trimming removed 7 bases from V and 5 bases from J, with 12 bases in between. Germline CDR1 is MNHEY and CDR2 is SVGAGI. CDR3 length: 13 residues. The CDR3 sequence: CASTTGWDQPQHF. CDR3 sequence (DNA): TGTGCCAGCACGACGGGGTGGGATCAGCCCCAGCATTTT.

The CDR3 sequence is CASSSAGIGDQPQHF. The CDR3 DNA is TGTGCCAGTAGTTCCGCGGGAATCGGAGATCAGCCCCAGCATTTT. The V and J genes are TRBV19 and TRBJ1-5; D uncertain. The CDR3 consists of 15 residues. Germline CDR1 LNHDA, CDR2 SQIVND (reference sequence). V gave up 5 bases and J gave up 5 bases, with 16 bases separating them.

CDR3 in DNA: TGTGCCAGCAGCGGGATTGGGGACAGGGAGAGAACCTATAATTCACCCCTCCACTTT. This translates into CASSGIGDRERTYNSPLHF. The chain has TRBV7-2 and TRBJ1-6; TRBD1 matches at 9 bases. Germline V gene data show CDR1 as SGHTA and CDR2 as FQGNSA. This CDR3 has 19 amino acids. J lost 2 bases, V lost 5 bases, and 13 bases had no gene match.

The J gene is TRBJ2-5, the V gene TRBV4-1, with D perhaps TRBD2 (5 bases). The J call is doubtful: the DNA matches TRBJ2-7 better. The germline V gene has CDR1 MGHRA and CDR2 YSYEKL. The CDR3 runs 15 residues. CDR3 amino acids: CASSQDLASLSEQYF. The CDR3 DNA reads as TGCGCCAGCAGCCAAGATCTGGCTAGCCTCTCCGAGCAGTACTTC.